The present entry profiles one T cell receptor beta chain with its context. The CDR3 consists of 16 residues. The V gene lost 4 bases and the J gene lost 5 bases, with 21 bases spanning the gap. CDR1 and CDR2 (germline): SEHNR, FQNEAQ (reference sequence). The data stem from a study of blood T cell repertoires in COVID-19. Study overall: Acute and convalescent COVID-19 specimens originated in the United States, Italy and Spain.

The assay was immunoSEQ multiplex PCR, and TCRdb's table has in-frame clones only and misses some. The sample yields 75,000 to 95,000 clones, roughly 72% seen once. The receptor was derived from an older woman in a cohort sampled during active or convalescent COVID-19. Sequences were obtained from peripheral blood. V and J are TRBV7-9 and TRBJ2-7, with D tentatively TRBD1 (5 bases). This chain's CDR3 is CASSSRSAGIPHEQYF. The CDR3 DNA reads TGTGCCAGCAGCTCTCGCTCGGCAGGGATCCCCCACGAGCAGTACTTC.